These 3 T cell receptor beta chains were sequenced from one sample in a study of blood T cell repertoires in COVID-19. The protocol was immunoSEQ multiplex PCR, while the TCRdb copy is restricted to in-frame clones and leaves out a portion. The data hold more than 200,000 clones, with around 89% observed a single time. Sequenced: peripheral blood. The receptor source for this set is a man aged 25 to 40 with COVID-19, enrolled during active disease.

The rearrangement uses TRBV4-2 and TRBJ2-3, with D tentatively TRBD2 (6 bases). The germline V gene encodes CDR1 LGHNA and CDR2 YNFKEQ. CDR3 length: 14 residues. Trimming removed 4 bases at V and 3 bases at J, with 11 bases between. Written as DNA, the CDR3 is TGTGCCAGCAGCCTTCGACTAGATACAGATACGCAGTATTTT. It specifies CASSLRLDTDTQYF.

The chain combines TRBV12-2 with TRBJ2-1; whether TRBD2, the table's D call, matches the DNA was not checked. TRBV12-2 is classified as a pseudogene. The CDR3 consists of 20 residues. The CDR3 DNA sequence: TGTGCAAGTCGCTCCCTGACTGAGCGGGGTTCTCCGGAGAAATACAATGAGCAGTTCTTC. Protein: CASRSLTERGSPEKYNEQFF.

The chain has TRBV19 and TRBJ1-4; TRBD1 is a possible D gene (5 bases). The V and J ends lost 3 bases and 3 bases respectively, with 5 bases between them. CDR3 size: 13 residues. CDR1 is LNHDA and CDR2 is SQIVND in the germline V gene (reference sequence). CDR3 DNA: TGTGCCAGTAGTATGACAGCTAATGAAAAACTGTTTTTT. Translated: CASSMTANEKLFF. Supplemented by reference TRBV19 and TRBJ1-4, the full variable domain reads DGGITQSPKYLFRKEGQNVTLSCEQNLNHDAMYWYRQDPGQGLRLIYYSQIVNDFQKGDIAEGYSVSREKKESFPLTVTSAQKNPTAFYLCASSMTANEKLFFGSGTQLSVL.